This T cell receptor (beta chain) derives from a study of T cell responses to AZD1222 COVID-19 vaccine. Study findings and constraints: All repertoire sampling was performed exclusively after the peak T cell response. Clonal diversity was possibly underestimated; the donors were predominantly white British and more often female.

Germline-derived CDR1 and CDR2 are SEHNR and FQNEAQ (reference sequence). V was shortened by 1 base and J by 6 bases, with 10 bases between the two germline ends. This CDR3 region has 14 residues. The protocol was immunoSEQ multiplex PCR, while the TCRdb copy is restricted to in-frame clones and leaves out a portion. Among 85,000 to 90,000 clones, roughly 89% were seen once, and the ten largest hold less than 5.5%. This clone was recorded a few times. Its antigen is currently unknown. This rearrangement joins TRBV7-9 to TRBJ2-4; weak D call: TRBD1 (5 bases). The clonotype originates from an adult in good health. Here the sequenced sample was peripheral blood, taken on day 0 of MenACWY control vaccination. In nucleotides, the CDR3 is TGTGCCAGCAGCTTAGACAGGTCAGCAAACATTCAGTACTTC. Translating gives CASSLDRSANIQYF.